Described below is a single TCR beta chain sequence and its context. This entry comes from a study of cytomegalovirus exposure and HLA in healthy donors. Across the whole study: Of fewer than 450 genotyped donors, about 80% clustered with self-reported Caucasian donors.

J gave up 1 base and V 4 bases, and 10 bases lay outside the gene matches. Germline V gene lookup returns CDR1 MNHNS and CDR2 SASEGT. The CDR3 is 18 amino acids. Amplification used 60 Vbeta primers and 13 Jbeta primers. Assay used: immunoSEQ multiplex PCR; TCRdb lists only in-frame clones, some missing. Here the sample spans about 69,000 clones, about 75% being singletons. The specimen was PBMCs. The clonotype originates from a man between 18 and 35 years old in good health and CMV-seronegative. J is TRBJ1-3 and V is TRBV6-1; 10 bases line up with TRBD1. DNA for the CDR3: TGTGCCAGCAGTGGATGGACAGGGGGATTTTTATCTGGAAACACCATATATTTT. It translates to CASSGWTGGFLSGNTIYF.